This TCR beta chain is drawn from a study of shared clonotypes between healthy human individuals (TCRdb year 2020). Looking at the study overall: Two women and a few men aged 18 to 49 years were included in the cohort. For each donor, three plates each were used for CD4 naive and CD4 memory, two plates were used for CD8 naive, and one plate was used for CD8 memory. To estimate repertoire size and how much clonotypes are shared between individuals, the study performed deep sequencing of blood TCR repertoires from a few healthy adults. Libraries were prepared and TCR repertoires were sequenced by different laboratories using diverse techniques, in order to increase sequencing depth and limit assay-specific biases. Each donor's leukapheresis produced roughly between roughly 0.85 and 9.5 billion PBMCs. Here is what the overall study found, with its caveats: Incomplete sequencing was indicated by rarefaction of sorted-subset datasets, despite the large sequencing depth. Only blood was sampled, and tissue TCR repertoires likely differ from those in blood. Naive subsets generally had larger estimated clonotype richness than memory subsets. Pairwise subsampling led to the expectation that sequencing depth would affect the degree of clonotype sharing among donors. Clonotypes shared by all four sorted-subset donors showed higher generation probabilities than non-shared clonotypes. When a handful of donors were compared, the shared fraction of clonotypes was around 5% for naive CD4, around 4% for naive CD8, 2.3% for memory CD4, and around 0.4% for memory CD8. The genetic and exposure-history diversity represented was limited by the small number of donors.

Healthy HIV-negative adults with no recently reported acute infections or vaccinations were included as donors. Only Caucasian adults living in Nashville, Tennessee, USA were represented among the donors. Magnetic negative selection was used to enrich CD4+ T cells, after which naive cells were positively selected on CD45RA and the negative fraction became the memory subset. Blood was obtained by leukapheresis, after which PBMCs were separated by Ficoll-Histopaque density gradient centrifugation and cryopreserved in liquid nitrogen vapor phase. Analytical flow cytometry was used to check the purity and quantity of each magnetically sorted T cell population. Genomic DNA was isolated from each sorted fraction and quantified by UV absorbance on a Nanodrop 2000c. Using the deep immunoSEQ assay, multiplex PCR amplified TCR CDR3 regions from genomic DNA. Extracted genomic DNA from each cell subset was distributed evenly across all wells of several immunoSEQ 96-well plates, and each plate was treated as a replicate. For sorted subsets, roughly 190 ng of genomic DNA, equivalent to some 33,000 T cell genomes, went into each replicate PCR. Purified libraries were measured with a Qubit 3.0 fluorometer, size-checked on a Bioanalyzer 2100, and measured again with the KAPA Library Quantification kit. A separate single-read 150-cycle Illumina NextSeq 550 flow cell was used to sequence each immunoSEQ 96-well plate. The authors' analysis ran thus. Because the immunoSEQ output held only junctional sequences and lacked quality scores, the filtering could not match the filtering applied to full-length reads. Sequences were annotated with PyIR, a Python wrapper for IgBLAST v1.9, and V/J genes and CDR3 were assigned using IMGT germline references. Reads were removed for weak V/J assignments (E-value above 1e-6), missing CDR3, stop codons, out-of-frame junctions, or ambiguous translated residues. A V3J clonotype was defined by an identical inferred V gene, J gene, and CDR3 amino acid sequence. To compute the percentage overlap between repertoires, the number of shared unique clonotypes was divided by the size of the smaller repertoire. Three approaches were used to assess repertoire richness: RTK rarefaction, the Chao1 estimator, and Recon v2.1 estimates of unobserved clonotypes. For all TCRbeta clonotypes obtained by the gDNA method from four donors, generation probabilities were computed with OLGA. In TCRdb, the immuneACCESS table is reduced to in-frame sequences with V and J assigned. These tables do not hold every clone; where another copy was compared, an unresolved V gene accounts for under half, and the others remain unexplained. For V, J and clone size, that table is used; D and trimming come from the DNA. Counted in this sample were roughly 2 million clones; approximately 95% of them appeared once. The ten most abundant clones make up roughly 0.13% of the sample.

This clone was counted once. Its antigen remains unidentified. Base-call qualities are not available, and no considerably larger clone is one nucleotide away. This clonotype was sampled from a man younger than 30 in good health. Sequencing input: naive CD4+ T cells sorted from blood. The sample's cell subset or site, from its label and the paper: CD45RA+ positively selected.

The nucleotide sequence reads as follows: TGTGCCAGCGCCCATGAAGAGACCCAGTACTTC. Translated, it gives CASAHEETQYF. Rearrangement joined TRBV2 to TRBJ2-5, with no D gene named confidently. The junction shows trimming of 8 bases on V and 3 bases on J, plus 7 bases between the germline ends. CDR1 and CDR2 are drawn from the germline V gene: SNHLY, FYNNEI. Taken from cysteine to phenylalanine, the CDR3 has 11 residues. Only the CDR3 region is kept as DNA, spanning 33 bases read in frame from base 1.